This record looks at one T cell receptor (beta chain) sequence and its context. Only in-frame clones appear in the TCRdb table, and some are missing; sequencing was by immunoSEQ multiplex PCR. The table includes approximately 79,000 clones, 95% to 98% detected once. The data are from a study of technical replicates of blood from several donors. The CDR3 spans 14 residues. Germline V gives CDR1 SQVTM, CDR2 ANQGSEA. Between the trimmed V and J ends, which lost 0 bases and 3 bases, there was a span of 11 bases. The chain links TRBV29-1 to TRBJ1-2; TRBD1 is a possible D gene (5 bases). Sequencing input: T cells isolated from PBMCs. The source is a human donor in good health. This CDR3 reads CSVEDRGEYYGYTF. The DNA of the CDR3 is TGCAGCGTTGAAGACCGGGGGGAGTACTATGGCTACACCTTC.